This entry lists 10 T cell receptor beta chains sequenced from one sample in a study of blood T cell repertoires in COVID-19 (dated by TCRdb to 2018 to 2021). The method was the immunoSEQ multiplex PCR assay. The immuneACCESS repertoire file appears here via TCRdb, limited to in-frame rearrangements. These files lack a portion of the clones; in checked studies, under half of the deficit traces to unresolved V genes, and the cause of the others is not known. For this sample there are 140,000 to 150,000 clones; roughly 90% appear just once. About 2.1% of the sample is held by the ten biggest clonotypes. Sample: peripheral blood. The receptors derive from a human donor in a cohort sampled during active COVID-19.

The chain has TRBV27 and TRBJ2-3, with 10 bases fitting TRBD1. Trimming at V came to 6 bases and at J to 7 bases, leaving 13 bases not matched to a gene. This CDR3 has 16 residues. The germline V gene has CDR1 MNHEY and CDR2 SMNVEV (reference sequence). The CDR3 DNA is TGTGCCAGCAGCGGAAGGACAGGGGGTTGGAGGAATACGCAGTATTTT. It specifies CASSGRTGGWRNTQYF.

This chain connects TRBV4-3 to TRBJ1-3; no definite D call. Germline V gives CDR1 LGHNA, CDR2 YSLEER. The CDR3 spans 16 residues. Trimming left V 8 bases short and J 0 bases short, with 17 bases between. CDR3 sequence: CASRGSDTSSGNTIYF. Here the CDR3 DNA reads TGCGCCAGCCGGGGTTCTGACACGAGCTCTGGAAACACCATATATTTT.

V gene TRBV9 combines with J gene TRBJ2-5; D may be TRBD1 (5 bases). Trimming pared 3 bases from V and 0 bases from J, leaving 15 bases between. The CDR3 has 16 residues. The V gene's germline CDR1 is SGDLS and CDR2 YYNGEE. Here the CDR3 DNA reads TGTGCCAGCAGCGCGACCCAGGGCAGCTACCAAGAGACCCAGTACTTC. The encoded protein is CASSATQGSYQETQYF.

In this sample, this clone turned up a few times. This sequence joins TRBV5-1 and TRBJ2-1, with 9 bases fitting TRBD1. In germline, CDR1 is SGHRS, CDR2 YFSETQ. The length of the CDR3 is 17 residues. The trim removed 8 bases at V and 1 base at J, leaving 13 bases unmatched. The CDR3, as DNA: TGCGCCAGTAAAACAGGGGGCCTCCTTCGGTCCTACAATGAGCAGTTCTTC. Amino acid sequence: CASKTGGLLRSYNEQFF.

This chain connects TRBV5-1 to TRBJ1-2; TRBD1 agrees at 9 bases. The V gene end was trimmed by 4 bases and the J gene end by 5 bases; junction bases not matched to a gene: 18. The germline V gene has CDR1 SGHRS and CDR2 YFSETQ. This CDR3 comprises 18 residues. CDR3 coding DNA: TGCGCCAGCAGCGCCGGTGACAGGGGGATGTCGGCCCTATATGGCTACACCTTC. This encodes CASSAGDRGMSALYGYTF.

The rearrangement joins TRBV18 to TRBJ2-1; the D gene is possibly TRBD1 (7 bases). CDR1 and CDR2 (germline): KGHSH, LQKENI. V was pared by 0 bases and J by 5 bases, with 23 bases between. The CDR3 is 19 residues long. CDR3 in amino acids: CASSPPAGGTRDRNNEQFF. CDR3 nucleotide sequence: TGTGCCAGCTCACCACCCGCGGGCGGGACGAGGGACAGAAACAATGAGCAGTTCTTC.

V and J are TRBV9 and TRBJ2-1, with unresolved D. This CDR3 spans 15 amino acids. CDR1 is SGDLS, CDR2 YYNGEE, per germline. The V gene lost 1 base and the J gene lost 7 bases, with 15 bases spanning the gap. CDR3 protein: CASSVTLTENNEQFF. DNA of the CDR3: TGTGCCAGCAGCGTAACATTAACCGAAAATAATGAGCAGTTCTTC. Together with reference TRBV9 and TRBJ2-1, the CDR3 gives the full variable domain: DSGVTQTPKHLITATGQRVTLRCSPRSGDLSVYWYQQSLDQGLQFLIQYYNGEERAKGNILERFSAQQFPDLHSELNLSSLELGDSALYFCASSVTLTENNEQFFGPGTRLTVL.

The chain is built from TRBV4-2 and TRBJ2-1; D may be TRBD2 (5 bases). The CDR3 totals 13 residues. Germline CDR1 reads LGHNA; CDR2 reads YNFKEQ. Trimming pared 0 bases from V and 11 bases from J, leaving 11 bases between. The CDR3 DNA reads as TGTGCCAGCAGCCAAGAGTTTCGGGATCAGCAGTTCTTC. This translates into CASSQEFRDQQFF.

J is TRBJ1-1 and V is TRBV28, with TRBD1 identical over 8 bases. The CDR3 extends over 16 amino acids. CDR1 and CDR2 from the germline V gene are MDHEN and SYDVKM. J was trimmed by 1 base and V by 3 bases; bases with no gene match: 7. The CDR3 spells CASSFGDRKPNTEAFF. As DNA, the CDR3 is TGTGCCAGCAGTTTTGGGGACAGGAAACCGAACACTGAAGCTTTCTTT.

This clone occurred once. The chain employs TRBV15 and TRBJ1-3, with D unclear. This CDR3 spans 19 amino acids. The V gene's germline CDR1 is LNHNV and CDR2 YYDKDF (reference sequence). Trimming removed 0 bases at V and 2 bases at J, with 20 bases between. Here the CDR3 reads CATSRERALGVLPGNTIYF. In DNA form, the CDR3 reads TGTGCCACCAGCAGAGAGAGGGCCTTGGGAGTCTTACCTGGAAACACCATATATTTT. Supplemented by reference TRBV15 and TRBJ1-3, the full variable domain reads DAMVIQNPRYQVTQFGKPVTLSCSQTLNHNVMYWYQQKSSQAPKLLFHYYDKDFNNEADTPDNFQSRRPNTSFCFLDIRSPGLGDTAMYLCATSRERALGVLPGNTIYFGEGSWLTVV.